This T cell receptor (beta chain) emerged from a study of immune characterization of retroperitoneal liposarcoma. Germline V gene data show CDR1 as WSHSY and CDR2 as SAAADI. Trimming removed 2 bases at V and 6 bases at J, with 6 bases between. The CDR3 spans 12 residues. TCRdb itself ran the PCR reads through MiXCR, one entry per CDR3 protein. In the table there are 2,500 to 3,000 distinct CDR3 sequences, roughly 50% of which are singletons. This chain uses TRBV10-2 with TRBJ2-3; the D call may be TRBD1 or TRBD2 (5 bases each). The sample taken for sequencing was tumor tissue. This TCR came from a male donor with retroperitoneal liposarcoma. The CDR3 loop reads CASSEEGDTQYF. The CDR3 region has the DNA TGCGCCAGCAGTGAGGAGGGGGATACGCAGTATTTT.